These 29 T cell receptor beta chains originate from one sample sequenced in a study of blood T cell repertoires in COVID-19. Clones were sequenced by immunoSEQ multiplex PCR, and TCRdb holds only the in-frame ones, with some missing. The sample yields fewer than 250,000 clones, about nine tenths seen once. Source material: peripheral blood. Receptors originate from a man aged 50 to 60 with COVID-19, enrolled during active disease.

V is TRBV28 and J is TRBJ1-6, with D perhaps TRBD1 (6 bases). This CDR3 is built from 16 residues. CDR1 is MDHEN, CDR2 SYDVKM, per germline. Deletions cut 5 bases from V and 0 bases from J, with 11 bases between. For the CDR3, the DNA is TGTGCCAGCAGTCGTGTAGGGGGCTCCTATAATTCACCCCTCCACTTT. Amino acid sequence: CASSRVGGSYNSPLHF. The whole variable domain, remainder taken from reference TRBV28 and TRBJ1-6, is DVKVTQSSRYLVKRTGEKVFLECVQDMDHENMFWYRQDPGLGLRLIYFSYDVKMKEKGDIPEGYSVSREKKERFSLILESASTNQTSMYLCASSRVGGSYNSPLHFGNGTRLTVT.

V and J are TRBV14 and TRBJ1-1; D remains unclear. Germline V gene lookup returns CDR1 SGHDN and CDR2 FVKESK. Trimming shortened V by 0 bases and J by 3 bases, and 8 bases separated the two germline ends. The CDR3 has 14 amino acids. The CDR3 DNA reads TGTGCCAGCAGCCAAGAGGAGTATTACACTGAAGCTTTCTTT. Translated, it gives CASSQEEYYTEAFF.

V is TRBV10-3 and J is TRBJ2-3; TRBD1 agrees at 11 bases. Germline V gene data show CDR1 as ENHRY and CDR2 as SYGVKD. V lost 6 bases and J lost 2; bases outside the gene matches: 4. The CDR3 is 15 residues long. In nucleotides, the CDR3 is TGTGCCATCAGGGGACAGGGGGGGCCCACAGATACGCAGTATTTT. Its protein is CAIRGQGGPTDTQYF.

The rearrangement uses TRBV7-6 and TRBJ1-3; no clear D. Germline assignment: CDR1 SGHVS and CDR2 FNYEAQ. CDR3 length equals 15 residues. Trimming took off 3 bases at V and 0 bases at J, with 9 bases between the two ends. CDR3 DNA sequence: TGTGCCAGCAGCTTCGGTCGGGGCTCTGGAAACACCATATATTTT. It yields the protein CASSFGRGSGNTIYF.

The chain joins TRBV7-6 to TRBJ2-3; possibly TRBD2 for D (6 bases). The CDR3 contains 18 residues. The V end lost 1 base, the J end lost 2 bases, and 19 bases lay between the germline ends. Looked up from germline, CDR1 is SGHVS and CDR2 is FNYEAQ. The CDR3 DNA reads as TGTGCCAGCAGCTTAGAGCTAGCGACCATCCAAAACACAGATACGCAGTATTTT. This codes for CASSLELATIQNTDTQYF. Full variable domain (rest looked up from reference TRBV7-6 and TRBJ2-3): GAGVSQSPRYKVTKRGQDVALRCDPISGHVSLYWYRQALGQGPEFLTYFNYEAQQDKSGLPNDRFSAERPEGSISTLTIQRTEQRDSAMYRCASSLELATIQNTDTQYFGPGTRLTVL.

The rearrangement uses TRBV6-5 and TRBJ2-1; D is perhaps TRBD2 (6 bases). The CDR3 runs to 15 residues. Trimming removed 7 bases from V and 7 bases from J, with 20 bases in between. In germline, CDR1 is MNHEY, CDR2 SVGAGI. CDR3 DNA sequence: TGTGCCAGCACCGCGGGGCCATCCAGGGCGAATGAGCAGTTCTTC. Translating it yields CASTAGPSRANEQFF.

The chain employs TRBV27 and TRBJ2-7; D might be TRBD1 (5 bases). V lost 0 bases and J 5 bases, leaving 11 bases between the germline ends. CDR3 length equals 14 residues. The V gene's germline CDR1 is MNHEY and CDR2 SMNVEV (reference sequence). CDR3 DNA: TGTGCCAGCAGTTTATCGCAGGGTAGTGACGAGCAGTACTTC. Its translation is CASSLSQGSDEQYF.

This sequence joins TRBV30 and TRBJ2-1; D might be TRBD2 (6 bases). In germline, CDR1 is GTSNPN, CDR2 SVGIG (reference sequence). This CDR3 is built from 12 residues. Trimming removed 4 bases from V and 13 bases from J, with 17 bases in between. CDR3 sequence (DNA): TGTGCCTGGACCCAATCGGGGGACCACCAGTTCTTC. Amino acids: CAWTQSGDHQFF.

The chain joins TRBV6-1 to TRBJ2-7, with a weak D call TRBD2 (6 bases). The germline V gene encodes CDR1 MNHNS and CDR2 SASEGT. There are 13 residues in the CDR3. V was shortened by 5 bases and J by 3 bases, with 11 bases between the two germline ends. CDR3 bases: TGTGCCAGCAGTCCGACTAGGGACTACGAGCAGTACTTC. It translates to CASSPTRDYEQYF.

This chain's CDR3 is CASSPLAGGLAGELFF. CDR3 nucleotides: TGTGCCAGCAGCCCCCTAGCGGGAGGGCTAGCCGGGGAGCTGTTTTTT. The J gene is TRBJ2-2, the V gene TRBV2; TRBD2 matches 12 bases. Germline CDR1 is SNHLY and CDR2 is FYNNEI. J gave up 6 bases and V 6 bases, and 8 bases lay outside the gene matches. This CDR3 has 16 amino acids.

The chain employs TRBV3-1 (or the pseudogene TRBV3-2) and TRBJ2-7; the D gene is possibly TRBD1 (5 bases). CDR3 size: 19 residues. V gave up 1 base and J gave up 4 bases, with 26 bases separating them. Germline-derived CDR1 and CDR2 are LGHDT and YNNKEL (reference sequence). CDR3 region: CASSQGPTQGTIPTYEQYF. DNA of the CDR3: TGTGCCAGCAGCCAAGGCCCCACCCAGGGAACTATACCGACTTACGAGCAGTACTTC.

This chain connects TRBV29-1 to TRBJ2-1; TRBD2 matches 8 bases. Germline CDR1 SQVTM, CDR2 ANQGSEA. With V trimmed by 5 bases and J by 3 bases, 15 bases remained unmatched. The CDR3 length is 17 residues. The CDR3 is CSVLHRGGSGIYNEQFF. CDR3 in DNA: TGCAGCGTTCTTCATAGGGGGGGTAGCGGGATCTACAATGAGCAGTTCTTC.

This sequence joins TRBV7-8 and TRBJ2-7; D call uncertain. Germline V CDR1 and CDR2: SGHVS, FQNEAQ. V dropped 1 base and J dropped 3 bases, with 10 bases sitting between them. The CDR3 consists of 14 residues. The chain's CDR3 is CASSLGHRDYEQYF. The CDR3, as DNA: TGTGCCAGCAGCTTAGGACACCGAGACTACGAGCAGTACTTC.

The chain recombines TRBV13 with TRBJ2-5; possible D gene TRBD1, 5 bases. The CDR3 has 14 residues. Trimming removed 5 bases from V and 2 bases from J, with 12 bases in between. CDR1 PRHDT and CDR2 FYEKMQ come from the germline V gene (reference sequence). The CDR3 DNA is TGTGCCAGCAGCCCTGCCGACAGACAAGAGACCCAGTACTTC. This encodes CASSPADRQETQYF.

V and J are TRBV2 and TRBJ2-7, with a tentative D call TRBD1 (6 bases). This CDR3 region has 14 residues. Between the trimmed V and J ends, which lost 6 bases and 6 bases, there was a span of 18 bases. Germline V gene sequence: CDR1 SNHLY, CDR2 FYNNEI. This CDR3 reads CASRYRGQGGEQYF. The CDR3, as DNA: TGTGCCAGCAGGTATAGGGGCCAAGGGGGCGAGCAGTACTTC.

The V call is TRBV4-3, the J call TRBJ2-1, with a tentative D call TRBD2 (6 bases). This CDR3 is built from 13 residues. Germline CDR1 LGHNA, CDR2 YSLEER. Trimming shortened V by 1 base and J by 7 bases, and 8 bases separated the two germline ends. The CDR3 loop is CASSQGLVNEQFF. The DNA of the CDR3 is TGCGCCAGCAGCCAAGGACTAGTGAATGAGCAGTTCTTC.

CDR3 DNA sequence: TGCAGCGTTGCCCCCGACAGGTTCTCCTACGAGCAGTACTTC. This gives the protein CSVAPDRFSYEQYF. The V and J genes are TRBV29-1 and TRBJ2-7; D might be TRBD1 (6 bases). The V and J ends lost 4 bases and 0 bases respectively, with 13 bases between them. The CDR3 runs 14 residues. The germline gives CDR1 SQVTM, CDR2 ANQGSEA.

The chain couples TRBV29-1 to TRBJ1-4; 12 positions agree with TRBD1. J lost 5 bases, V lost 6 bases, and 10 bases had no gene match. The CDR3 contains 16 residues. Germline lookup yields CDR1 SQVTM and CDR2 ANQGSEA. The CDR3 here is CSVPGQGAQGNEKLFF. CDR3 nucleotides: TGCAGCGTACCGGGACAGGGGGCGCAAGGGAATGAAAAACTGTTTTTT.

V gene TRBV28 combines with J gene TRBJ1-4; 7 bases match TRBD1. CDR3 length: 13 residues. With V trimmed by 6 bases and J by 5 bases, 3 bases remained unmatched. The germline gives CDR1 MDHEN, CDR2 SYDVKM. In DNA, the CDR3 is TGTGCCAGCAGCCCGGGACAGAATGAAAAACTGTTTTTT. Translation gives CASSPGQNEKLFF.

This chain uses TRBV2 with TRBJ2-3; 13 nucleotides align to TRBD2. Trimming at V came to 7 bases and at J to 0 bases, leaving 19 bases not matched to a gene. Germline CDR1 is SNHLY and CDR2 is FYNNEI. The CDR3 extends over 21 amino acids. CDR3 region: CASTFHIRTSGRLLSTDTQYF. In DNA, the CDR3 is TGTGCCAGCACTTTTCACATTAGGACTAGCGGGAGACTTCTAAGCACAGATACGCAGTATTTT.

This sequence joins TRBV19 and TRBJ2-7; D is possibly TRBD1 (6 bases). The ends were cut back, 0 bases at V and 2 bases at J, with 11 bases in the middle. The CDR3 runs 15 residues. Germline CDR1 and CDR2: LNHDA and SQIVND (reference sequence). The CDR3 DNA reads TGTGCCAGTAGTATAGATTTCCAGGGGACCTACGAGCAGTACTTC. It yields the protein CASSIDFQGTYEQYF.

This chain links TRBV20-1 with TRBJ1-5, with D possibly TRBD1 on 6 matching bases. V lost 3 bases and J 2 bases, leaving 17 bases between the germline ends. The CDR3 is made up of 16 amino acids. Germline V CDR1 and CDR2: DFQATT, SNEGSKA (reference sequence). CDR3 sequence reads: CSASSLVGAGNQPQHF. For the CDR3, the DNA is TGCAGTGCTAGTAGCTTAGTGGGGGCGGGCAATCAGCCCCAGCATTTT.

The V gene is TRBV9, the J gene TRBJ2-1; 7 nucleotides align to TRBD1. With V trimmed by 1 base and J by 6 bases, 7 bases remained unmatched. CDR1 and CDR2 from the germline V gene are SGDLS and YYNGEE. This CDR3 is built from 15 residues. The CDR3 region has the DNA TGTGCCAGCAGCGTACATTTCGGGACAGTCAATGAGCAGTTCTTC. Amino acids: CASSVHFGTVNEQFF.

This sequence joins TRBV6-2 or TRBV6-3 and TRBJ1-4; D unclear. Trimming shortened V by 0 bases and J by 8 bases, and 7 bases separated the two germline ends. The CDR3 is 13 residues long. Germline assignment: CDR1 MNHEY and CDR2 SVGEGT. The CDR3 here is CASSYSWSEKLFF. The CDR3 DNA is TGTGCCAGCAGTTACTCATGGAGCGAAAAACTGTTTTTT.

As regards this clone: Relative to the germline gene, one junction end is altered; a read error may explain this. The rearrangement joins TRBV12-3 or TRBV12-4 to TRBJ2-1; TRBD2 might be the D (5 bases). This CDR3 region has 12 residues. In DNA, the CDR3 is TGTGCCAGCAGCGCGGGCCCGGTCCCGAGGCTCTTC. Its protein is CASSAGPVPRLF.

This chain links TRBV19 with TRBJ1-5; the match to TRBD1 covers 8 bases. V trimming: 6 bases; J trimming: 6 bases; junction bases outside the gene matches: 7. This CDR3 region has 14 residues. Germline V gene data show CDR1 as LNHDA and CDR2 as SQIVND (reference sequence). The CDR3 DNA reads as TGTGCCAGTAGAAATACAGGGGGGGGTCAGCCCCAGCATTTT. The encoded protein is CASRNTGGGQPQHF.

The rearrangement uses TRBV28 and TRBJ1-6, with no clear D. This CDR3 is 17 amino acids long. Germline CDR1 MDHEN, CDR2 SYDVKM. The V end was cut by 7 bases, the J end by 3 bases, with 19 bases between. Here the CDR3 reads CASTPLRVRVYNSPLHF. CDR3 sequence (DNA): TGTGCCAGCACCCCGTTGAGGGTCCGCGTCTATAATTCACCCCTCCACTTT.

The chain has TRBV5-1 and TRBJ1-4; D remains unclear. CDR1 SGHRS and CDR2 YFSETQ come from the germline V gene. With 5 bases removed from V and 4 bases from J, the gap between germline ends came to 18 bases. There are 16 residues in the CDR3. The CDR3 DNA is TGCGCCAGCAGTCCCCGTGGGCAGGCTGATAATGAAAAACTGTTTTTT. Encoded protein: CASSPRGQADNEKLFF. The whole variable domain, filled in from reference TRBV5-1 and TRBJ1-4, reads KAGVTQTPRYLIKTRGQQVTLSCSPISGHRSVSWYQQTPGQGLQFLFEYFSETQRNKGNFPGRFSGRQFSNSRSEMNVSTLELGDSALYLCASSPRGQADNEKLFFGSGTQLSVL.

The rearrangement joins TRBV5-5 to TRBJ1-1; D call uncertain. Germline loops: CDR1 SGHKS, CDR2 YYEKEE (reference sequence). V lost 2 bases and J 0 bases, leaving 11 bases between the germline ends. The CDR3 has 15 amino acids. CDR3 bases: TGTGCCAGCAGCTTTTTTGAGAGAATGAACACTGAAGCTTTCTTT. Translating it yields CASSFFERMNTEAFF.